This T cell receptor (beta chain) was documented in a study of blood T cell repertoires in COVID-19. Using immunoSEQ multiplex PCR, the repertoire was profiled, and TCRdb retains in-frame clones only, with some absent. This table has roughly 100,000 clones, 65% to 90% appearing once. Only one count was recorded for this clone. The TCR was taken from a man aged 80 or over with acute or convalescent COVID-19. The sequencing sample was made of peripheral blood.

The CDR3 region is CASSVEAGRSPEAFF. The CDR3 region has the DNA TGTGCCAGCAGCGTAGAAGCGGGAAGATCACCTGAAGCTTTCTTT. The chain uses TRBV9 and TRBJ1-1; D remains ambiguous. In germline, CDR1 is SGDLS, CDR2 YYNGEE. There are 15 residues in the CDR3. Deletions cut 0 bases from V and 6 bases from J, with 15 bases between.